Described below is a single T cell receptor beta chain sequence and its context. What it binds is unknown. CDR1 and CDR2 from the germline V gene are MNHEY and SMNVEV (reference sequence). V lost 4 bases, J lost 8 bases, and 5 bases stayed unmatched. The CDR3 sequence is 14 residues long. TCRdb's table, derived via immunoSEQ multiplex PCR, lists solely in-frame clones and lacks some. This table holds 150,000 to 200,000 clones, 80% to 90% found once. This entry belongs to a study of lymphopenia after photon versus proton radiotherapy. Findings and caveats of the study: After the lymphocyte nadir, photon-treated repertoires showed oligoclonal expansion, especially of CD8+ Temra cells. Authors raise, but do not show, better survival with proton therapy.

The sequence was obtained from a man aged 45 to 65 with gastric cancer. This chain joins TRBV27 and TRBJ1-2, with TRBD1 matching 12 bases. Sequenced here: peripheral blood, sampled from a patient treated with photon-based radiotherapy. CDR3 coding DNA: TGTGCCAGCAGTTCGGGACAGGGGGCGAGAGGCTACACCTTC. This sequence encodes CASSSGQGARGYTF.